The clone carrying this TCR beta chain has just a few counts. Its cognate antigen is unknown. Its ends do not fully match the called genes, so a read error is possible. The source of the sample is a study of T cells in Graves' hyperthyroidism and ophthalmopathy. Study results and caveats: Blood also held most thyroid clonotypes expanded beyond 0.001. The model foresaw ophthalmopathy a median around 6.4 months prior to onset.

Researchers took RNA transcripts and amplified the TCR beta CDR3 regions from them. A first-round RT-PCR of the TCR CDR3 used the HTBI primer set. TCRdb independently ran MiXCR on the multiplex PCR reads; one entry per CDR3 protein. This repertoire shows a few hundred thousand distinct CDR3 sequences, approximately 16% found once; its top ten account for roughly a fifth. Subjects with ophthalmopathy showed a Clinical Activity Score no lower than 3, a NOSPECS grade no lower than 4, and a duration shorter than 3 months. Each diagnosis was grounded in clinical symptoms, serum thyroxine and TRAb, thyroid ultrasound, and orbital computed tomography. Sequenced: blood. This receptor was taken from an older woman with Graves' ophthalmopathy.

The CDR3 protein is CPSSPGHAYEQYF. As DNA, the CDR3 is TGTCCCAGCAGTCCGGGACACGCCTACGAGCAGTACTTC. The rearrangement joins TRBV28 to TRBJ2-7; TRBD1 is a possible D gene (6 bases). The germline gives CDR1 MDHEN, CDR2 SYDVKM. This CDR3 comprises 13 residues.